The 10 T cell receptor beta chains in this list originate from one sample, sequenced in a study of T-cell reconstitution after alpha-beta-depleted transplantation in children. Preparing the TCRbeta library involved the use of unique molecular identifiers. TCRdb re-called the PCR reads through MiXCR, storing one row per CDR3 protein. The data contain approximately 250,000 distinct CDR3 sequences, 9% to 10% of them singletons. Sample: PBMCs from the stem cell graft donor, taken from the stem cell graft. The receptors shown here come from a human donor who donated a stem cell graft to a child with SCID.

At least ten counts were recorded for this clonotype. This rearrangement joins TRBV5-6 to TRBJ2-3; TRBD2 might be the D (5 bases). CDR3 length: 16 residues. The V end was cut by 3 bases, the J end by 0 bases, with 14 bases between. The germline gives CDR1 SGHDT, CDR2 YYEEEE. CDR3 in DNA: TGTGCCAGCAGCTACGCCGGGGTACGGAGCACAGATACGCAGTATTTT. Translated, it gives CASSYAGVRSTDTQYF.

The rearrangement links TRBV19 to TRBJ2-7; tentatively, D is TRBD2 (6 bases). Trimming left V 1 base short and J 2 bases short, with 9 bases between. The CDR3 totals 14 residues. Germline V CDR1 and CDR2: LNHDA, SQIVND (reference sequence). The CDR3 DNA reads TGTGCCAGTAGTATAGTTGGCGGGACCTACGAGCAGTACTTC. Translating gives CASSIVGGTYEQYF.

This clonotype has at least ten counts. This chain connects TRBV4-2 to TRBJ1-1; the D gene is possibly TRBD1 (6 bases). CDR3 size: 15 residues. Trimming shortened V by 0 bases and J by 3 bases, and 11 bases separated the two germline ends. Germline V gene sequence: CDR1 LGHNA, CDR2 YNFKEQ. DNA of the CDR3: TGTGCCAGCAGCCAAGATGTCGGGGGCCACACTGAAGCTTTCTTT. This encodes CASSQDVGGHTEAFF.

This clonotype was counted once. Given a much more abundant clone one base away, this may be a read error. Because it lacks the conserved phenylalanine or tryptophan at the end, this CDR3 is likely a read error. V and J are TRBV5-1 and TRBJ2-7; tentatively, D is TRBD1 (6 bases). The germline CDR1 and CDR2 sequences are SGHRS and YFSETQ. The CDR3 sequence is 15 residues long. V lost 0 bases, J lost 5 bases, and 15 bases lay in between. CDR3 sequence reads: CASSLEQGKGHEQYL. The CDR3 nucleotides read TGCGCCAGCAGCTTGGAACAGGGTAAGGGGCACGAGCAGTACCTC.

This clonotype came up many times. The chain recombines TRBV29-1 with TRBJ1-1; 12 bases agree with TRBD1. The CDR3 is made up of 14 amino acids. V shed 5 bases and J 10 bases; nucleotides not matched to a gene: 11. Germline-derived CDR1 and CDR2 are SQVTM and ANQGSEA. The CDR3 is CSVTWTGTGGRAFF. The CDR3 DNA reads TGCAGCGTTACTTGGACCGGGACAGGGGGCAGAGCTTTCTTT.

The sample holds many counts of this clonotype. The chain couples TRBV29-1 to TRBJ2-5; no firm D call. V lost 7 bases and J lost 4, with 13 bases in between. Germline V gives CDR1 SQVTM, CDR2 ANQGSEA. The CDR3 has 12 amino acids. This CDR3 reads CSGKQWGETQYF. The CDR3 DNA reads TGCAGCGGGAAGCAGTGGGGAGAGACCCAGTACTTC.

This clonotype came up a few times. The chain couples TRBV5-1 to TRBJ2-7; the match to TRBD1 covers 10 bases. CDR3 length: 16 amino acids. Losses at the gene ends were 0 bases for V and 0 bases for J; bases not matched to a gene: 3. The V gene's germline CDR1 is SGHRS and CDR2 YFSETQ. The CDR3 nucleotides read TGCGCCAGCAGCTTGGAAGACAGGGGGCTCTCCTACGAGCAGTACTTC. It codes for CASSLEDRGLSYEQYF.

This clonotype has a count of ten or more. The CDR3 DNA reads as TGCGCCAGCAGCTTGGCGGACACCTCCTACGAGCAGTACTTC. As protein: CASSLADTSYEQYF. V gene TRBV5-1 combines with J gene TRBJ2-7; TRBD1 might be the D (5 bases). The germline V gene encodes CDR1 SGHRS and CDR2 YFSETQ. This CDR3 spans 14 amino acids. V was cut by 0 bases and J by 0 bases, with 7 bases left in between.

This clonotype was seen repeatedly, ten times or more. The V and J genes are TRBV25-1 and TRBJ1-6; D perhaps matches TRBD1 (6 bases). The ends were cut back, 6 bases at V and 10 bases at J, with 16 bases in the middle. This CDR3 contains 14 residues. Per the germline V gene, CDR1 is MGHDK and CDR2 is SYGVNS. The CDR3 spells CASRTGNRWSPLHF. The CDR3 DNA reads TGTGCCAGCAGGACAGGAAATAGGTGGTCACCCCTCCACTTT. The variable domain in full, completed from reference TRBV25-1 and TRBJ1-6, reads EADIYQTPRYLVIGTGKKITLECSQTMGHDKMYWYQQDPGMELHLIHYSYGVNSTEKGDLSSESTVSRIRTEHFPLTLESARPSHTSQYLCASRTGNRWSPLHFGNGTRLTVT.

This clonotype was counted many times. The chain uses TRBV30 and TRBJ1-1; no firm D call. The CDR3 extends over 13 amino acids. Germline lookup yields CDR1 GTSNPN and CDR2 SVGIG (reference sequence). The ends were cut back, 0 bases at V and 5 bases at J, with 10 bases in the middle. CDR3 DNA: TGTGCCTGGAGTGTCGCCGATAGGACTGAAGCTTTCTTT. Encoded protein: CAWSVADRTEAFF.